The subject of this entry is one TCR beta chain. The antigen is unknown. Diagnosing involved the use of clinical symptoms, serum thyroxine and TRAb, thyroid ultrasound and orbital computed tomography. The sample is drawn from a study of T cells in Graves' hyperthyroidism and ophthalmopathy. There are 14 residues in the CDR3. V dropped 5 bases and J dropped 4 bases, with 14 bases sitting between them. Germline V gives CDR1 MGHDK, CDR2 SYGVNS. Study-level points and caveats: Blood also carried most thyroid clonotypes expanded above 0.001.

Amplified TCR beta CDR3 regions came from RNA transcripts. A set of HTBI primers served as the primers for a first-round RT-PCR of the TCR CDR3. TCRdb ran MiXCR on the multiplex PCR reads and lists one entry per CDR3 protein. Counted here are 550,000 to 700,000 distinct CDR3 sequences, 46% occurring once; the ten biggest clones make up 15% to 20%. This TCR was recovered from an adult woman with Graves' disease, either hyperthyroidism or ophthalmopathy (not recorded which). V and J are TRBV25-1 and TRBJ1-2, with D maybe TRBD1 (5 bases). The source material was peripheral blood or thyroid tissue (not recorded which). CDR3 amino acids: CASSPAGNVYGYTF. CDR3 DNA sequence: TGTGCCAGCAGTCCCGCAGGGAACGTCTATGGCTACACCTTC.